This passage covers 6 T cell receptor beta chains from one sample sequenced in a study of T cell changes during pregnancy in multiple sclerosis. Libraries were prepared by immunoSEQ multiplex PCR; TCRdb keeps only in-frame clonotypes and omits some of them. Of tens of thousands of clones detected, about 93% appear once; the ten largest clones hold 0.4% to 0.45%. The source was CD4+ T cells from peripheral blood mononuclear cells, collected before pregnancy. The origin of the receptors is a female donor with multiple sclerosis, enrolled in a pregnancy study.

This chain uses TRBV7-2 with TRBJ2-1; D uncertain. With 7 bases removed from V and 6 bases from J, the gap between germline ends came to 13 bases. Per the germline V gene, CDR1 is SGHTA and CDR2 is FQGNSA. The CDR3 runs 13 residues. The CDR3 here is CASTPLARNEQFF. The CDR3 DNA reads TGTGCCAGCACCCCTTTAGCACGCAATGAGCAGTTCTTC.

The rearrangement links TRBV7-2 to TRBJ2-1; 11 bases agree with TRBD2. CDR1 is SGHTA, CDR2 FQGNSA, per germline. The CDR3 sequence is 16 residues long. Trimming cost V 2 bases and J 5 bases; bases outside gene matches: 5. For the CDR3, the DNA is TGTGCCAGCAGCTTAAATAGCGGGAGGGCCAACAATGAGCAGTTCTTC. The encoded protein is CASSLNSGRANNEQFF.

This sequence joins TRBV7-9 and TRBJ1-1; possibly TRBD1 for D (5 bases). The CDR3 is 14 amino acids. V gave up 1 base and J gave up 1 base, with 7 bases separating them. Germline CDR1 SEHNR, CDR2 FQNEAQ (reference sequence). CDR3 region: CASSLGQSNTEAFF. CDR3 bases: TGTGCCAGCAGCTTAGGACAGTCGAACACTGAAGCTTTCTTT.

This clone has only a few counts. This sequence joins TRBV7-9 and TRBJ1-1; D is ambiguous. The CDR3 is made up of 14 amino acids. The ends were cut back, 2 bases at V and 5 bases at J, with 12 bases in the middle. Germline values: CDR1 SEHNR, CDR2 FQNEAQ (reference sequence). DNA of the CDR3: TGTGCCAGCAGCTTAAATCTAGCTTGGACTGAAGCTTTCTTT. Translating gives CASSLNLAWTEAFF.

The CDR3 DNA reads as TGTGCCACCAGCGGAGTAGCGGGAGTCCCCCCCAATGAGCAGTTCTTC. This gives the protein CATSGVAGVPPNEQFF. This chain joins TRBV15 and TRBJ2-1, with TRBD2 matching 9 bases. This CDR3 comprises 16 residues. CDR1 and CDR2 from the germline V gene are LNHNV and YYDKDF (reference sequence). Trimming removed 5 bases from V and 6 bases from J; junction bases left unmatched: 11. The full variable domain, in which reference TRBV15 and TRBJ2-1 provide the parts outside the CDR3, is DAMVIQNPRYQVTQFGKPVTLSCSQTLNHNVMYWYQQKSSQAPKLLFHYYDKDFNNEADTPDNFQSRRPNTSFCFLDIRSPGLGDTAMYLCATSGVAGVPPNEQFFGPGTRLTVL.

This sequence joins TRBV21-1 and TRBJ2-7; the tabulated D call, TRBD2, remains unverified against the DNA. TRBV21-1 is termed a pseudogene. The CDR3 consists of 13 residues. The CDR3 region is CASPGLRYYEQYF. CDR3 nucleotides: TGTGCCAGCCCCGGGTTGCGGTACTACGAGCAGTACTTC.